These 17 T cell receptor beta chains came from one sample sequenced in a study of blood T cell repertoires in COVID-19. The assay was immunoSEQ multiplex PCR, and TCRdb's table has in-frame clones only and misses some. The sample comprises over 90,000 clones, 89% of which are singletons, and roughly 15% rests with the top ten. Sequencing was done on a sample of peripheral blood. Source of these receptors: a woman of 80 years or more in a cohort sampled during active COVID-19.

The chain links TRBV19 to TRBJ1-5; maybe TRBD1 (6 bases). V was pared by 7 bases and J by 11 bases, with 18 bases between. The CDR3 has 13 amino acids. In germline, CDR1 is LNHDA, CDR2 SQIVND (reference sequence). Written as DNA, the CDR3 is TGTGCCAGTACCCGGCCCCCGACAGGAGCCCAGCATTTT. Its protein is CASTRPPTGAQHF.

The rearrangement uses TRBV5-1 and TRBJ2-2, with 13 bases aligning to TRBD2. The CDR3 runs 17 residues. Germline V CDR1 and CDR2: SGHRS, YFSETQ. V lost 0 bases, J lost 9 bases, and 8 bases stayed unmatched. As DNA, the CDR3 is TGCGCCAGCAGCTTGGCGACTAGCGGGGGGAGTTCCCGGGAGCTGTTTTTT. Encoded protein: CASSLATSGGSSRELFF.

The chain uses TRBV6-5 and TRBJ1-3; a weak D match, TRBD1 (6 bases). V lost 8 bases and J lost 4, with 18 bases in between. CDR3 length equals 15 residues. Per the germline V gene, CDR1 is MNHEY and CDR2 is SVGAGI. The CDR3 protein is CASYPGTGLGNTIYF. Here the CDR3 DNA reads TGTGCCAGCTACCCCGGCACAGGGTTAGGAAACACCATATATTTT.

This chain uses TRBV18 with TRBJ2-5, with 9 nucleotides matching TRBD1. From germline, CDR1 is KGHSH and CDR2 LQKENI. V lost 2 bases, J lost 0 bases, and 4 bases stayed unmatched. The CDR3 contains 16 residues. The CDR3 DNA reads TGTGCCAGCTCACCATTGGGGACAGGGTACCAAGAGACCCAGTACTTC. As protein: CASSPLGTGYQETQYF.

The rearrangement uses TRBV2 and TRBJ2-7, with TRBD2 matching 8 bases. V shed 8 bases and J 4 bases; nucleotides not matched to a gene: 7. CDR1 SNHLY and CDR2 FYNNEI come from the germline V gene. CDR3 size: 13 residues. CDR3 protein: CASASGGGYEQYF. The DNA of the CDR3 is TGTGCCAGCGCGTCGGGAGGGGGATACGAGCAGTACTTC. The variable domain in full, with the rest retrieved from reference TRBV2 and TRBJ2-7, is EPEVTQTPSHQVTQMGQEVILRCVPISNHLYFYWYRQILGQKVEFLVSFYNNEISEKSEIFDDQFSVERPDGSNFTLKIRSTKLEDSAMYFCASASGGGYEQYFGPGTRLTVT.

The genes are TRBV30 and TRBJ1-5; the match to TRBD1 covers 7 bases. This CDR3 has 13 amino acids. Per germline, CDR1 GTSNPN and CDR2 SVGIG (reference sequence). The J segment lost 2 bases and the V segment lost 3 bases, leaving 1 base of the junction unmatched. The CDR3 nucleotides are TGTGCCTGGAGCGGACAGGGCAATCAGCCCCAGCATTTT. It encodes CAWSGQGNQPQHF. The whole variable domain, filled in from reference TRBV30 and TRBJ1-5, reads SQTIHQWPATLVQPVGSPLSLECTVEGTSNPNLYWYRQAAGRGLQLLFYSVGIGQISSEVPQNLSASRPQDRQFILSSKKLLLSDSGFYLCAWSGQGNQPQHFGDGTRLSIL.

To note about this clone: Germline and junction disagree at one end, which may indicate a read error. V usage is TRBV6-1 and J usage is TRBJ2-7; perhaps TRBD1 as D (5 bases). The germline V gene has CDR1 MNHNS and CDR2 SASEGT. This CDR3 region has 13 residues. CDR3 coding DNA: TGTGCCAGCAGTGAATCTTCGGCAGGGAAGGTAGACTTC. Translating gives CASSESSAGKVDF.

The rearrangement uses TRBV19 and TRBJ2-3, with a weak D call TRBD2 (5 bases). V dropped 5 bases and J dropped 2 bases, with 11 bases sitting between them. The CDR3 runs 14 residues. Germline CDR1 LNHDA, CDR2 SQIVND (reference sequence). DNA of the CDR3: TGTGCCAGTAGTCGACTAACCGACACAGATACGCAGTATTTT. Its translation: CASSRLTDTDTQYF.

The chain couples TRBV19 to TRBJ2-1; TRBD1 matches at 11 bases. Germline V CDR1 and CDR2: LNHDA, SQIVND (reference sequence). This CDR3 contains 15 residues. J gave up 8 bases and V 4 bases, and 7 bases lay outside the gene matches. The CDR3 DNA reads TGTGCCAGTAGTACAATCGGACAGGGGGCCGATGAGCAGTTCTTC. It is translated as CASSTIGQGADEQFF.

This sequence joins TRBV10-3 and TRBJ2-6; D might be TRBD1 (6 bases). The CDR3 runs to 16 residues. Germline V gene sequence: CDR1 ENHRY, CDR2 SYGVKD. V was cut by 6 bases and J by 2 bases, with 14 bases left in between. In DNA, the CDR3 is TGTGCCATCAGAGGTACAGGGACCCCTGGGGCCAACGTCCTGACTTTC. It codes for CAIRGTGTPGANVLTF.

The chain employs TRBV6-5 and TRBJ2-6, with a tentative D call TRBD1 (5 bases). CDR1 is MNHEY, CDR2 SVGAGI, per germline. CDR3 length: 14 amino acids. CDR3 sequence reads: CAQSRDPVQVVLTF. CDR3 nucleotides: TGTGCACAGAGCAGGGATCCCGTCCAGGTCGTCCTGACTTTC.

This clone was picked up one time. V and J are TRBV19 and TRBJ2-2; TRBD1 matches 7 bases. In germline, CDR1 is LNHDA, CDR2 SQIVND (reference sequence). This CDR3 spans 14 amino acids. J lost 7 bases, V lost 11 bases, and 13 bases had no gene match. The CDR3 is CAGQTGVSSGELFF. The CDR3 region has the DNA TGTGCCGGACAAACAGGGGTATCGAGCGGGGAGCTGTTTTTT.

The chain uses TRBV5-8 and TRBJ2-3, with D perhaps matching TRBD2 (6 bases). Germline CDR1 reads SGHTS; CDR2 reads YDEGEE. The CDR3 is 16 amino acids. V was shortened by 2 bases and J by 6 bases, with 19 bases between the two germline ends. The CDR3 is CASSLGLSIRGDTQYF. In DNA, the CDR3 is TGTGCCAGCAGCTTAGGACTATCTATCCGAGGGGATACGCAGTATTTT.

The chain links TRBV7-8 to TRBJ2-3, with 16 bases aligning to TRBD2. Per the germline V gene, CDR1 is SGHVS and CDR2 is FQNEAQ. V was pared by 4 bases and J by 8 bases, with 6 bases of the junction left unmatched. This CDR3 has 16 amino acids. CDR3: CASSSGLAGGPRTQYF. The CDR3, as DNA: TGTGCCAGCAGCTCGGGACTAGCGGGGGGGCCGCGTACGCAGTATTTT.

This clone was counted only a few times. The chain couples TRBV19 to TRBJ1-5; the match to TRBD1 covers 8 bases. The germline V gene has CDR1 LNHDA and CDR2 SQIVND (reference sequence). This CDR3 spans 14 amino acids. V was clipped by 3 bases and J by 7 bases; unmatched bases: 5. The CDR3 DNA is TGTGCCAGTAGTATGGGGCAGGGGGCCCAGCCCCAGCATTTT. Residues: CASSMGQGAQPQHF.

V usage is TRBV10-3 and J usage is TRBJ1-5, with 7 positions matching TRBD1. The CDR3 has 15 residues. The ends lost 1 base at V and 1 base at J; junction bases unmatched: 1. Germline lookup yields CDR1 ENHRY and CDR2 SYGVKD. The DNA for the CDR3 is TGTGCCATCAGTGAGTTGGGACAGAGCAATCAGCCCCAGCATTTT. It yields the protein CAISELGQSNQPQHF.

The chain joins TRBV28 to TRBJ2-1, with 8 bases matching TRBD1. Germline V gives CDR1 MDHEN, CDR2 SYDVKM. Losses at the gene ends were 5 bases for V and 8 bases for J; bases not matched to a gene: 14. The CDR3 has 16 amino acids. This CDR3 is CASSPQAGGLRDEQFF. The CDR3 bases are TGTGCCAGCAGTCCCCAAGCAGGGGGCTTGCGGGATGAGCAGTTCTTC.